These T cell receptor beta chains were read from a single sample in a study of identical twins. TCRdb passed the 5' RACE reads through MiXCR, listing each CDR3 protein once. Counted here are 690,000 or so distinct CDR3 sequences, 6.1% occurring once; the ten biggest clones make up under 2%. Sequencing was done on a sample of naive T cells sorted from blood. The source is a man aged 18 to 35 in good health. Both conserved end residues are part of each CDR3. A D gene is named only where the DNA matches it firmly.

d_call: TRBD2
j_call: TRBJ2-5
v_call: TRBV5-1
cdr3_aa: CASSVGLAGGPGETQYF

d_call: TRBD1
j_call: TRBJ1-2
v_call: TRBV29-1
cdr3_aa: CSVEGAGGGFGYTF

d_call: NA
j_call: TRBJ2-2
v_call: TRBV12-3/TRBV12-4
cdr3_aa: CASLWGVNAGELFF

d_call: NA
j_call: TRBJ2-3
v_call: TRBV5-1
cdr3_aa: CASSRGEITDTQYF

d_call: NA
j_call: TRBJ1-3
v_call: TRBV6-5
cdr3_aa: CASSYASSGNTIYF

d_call: NA
j_call: TRBJ2-5
v_call: TRBV7-2
cdr3_aa: CASRLGQRMFETQYF

d_call: NA
j_call: NA
v_call: TRBV15
cdr3_aa: CATSRVRREGRLDTQHF

d_call: NA
j_call: TRBJ2-2
v_call: TRBV5-1
cdr3_aa: CASSRGRVNTGELFF

d_call: NA
j_call: TRBJ2-3
v_call: TRBV7-2
cdr3_aa: CASSLDRGITDTQYF

d_call: TRBD1
j_call: TRBJ1-1
v_call: TRBV7-9
cdr3_aa: CASSDTGAYTEAFF

d_call: NA
j_call: TRBJ2-2
v_call: TRBV28
cdr3_aa: CASSPGASGQRAVGELFF

d_call: TRBD2
j_call: TRBJ2-7
v_call: TRBV2
cdr3_aa: CASSEPPSGRDEQYF

d_call: NA
j_call: TRBJ2-5
v_call: TRBV7-8
cdr3_aa: CASSKGGGTKETQYF

d_call: NA
j_call: TRBJ2-4
v_call: TRBV30
cdr3_aa: CAWSVLGNIQYF

d_call: TRBD1
j_call: TRBJ2-3
v_call: TRBV11-2
cdr3_aa: CATYLGTGLQPHTDSQYF

d_call: NA
j_call: TRBJ2-5
v_call: TRBV29-1
cdr3_aa: CSVRPSQETQYF

d_call: TRBD2
j_call: TRBJ2-5
v_call: TRBV5-1
cdr3_aa: CASSFQRTSGSRETQYF

d_call: TRBD1
j_call: TRBJ2-3
v_call: TRBV29-1
cdr3_aa: CSVGGQGIADTQYF

d_call: NA
j_call: TRBJ1-5
v_call: TRBV12-3/TRBV12-4
cdr3_aa: CASRDVLGNQPQHF

d_call: TRBD2
j_call: TRBJ2-5
v_call: TRBV12-3/TRBV12-4
cdr3_aa: CASTPPGRAPAQTQYF

d_call: NA
j_call: TRBJ2-3
v_call: TRBV15
cdr3_aa: CATSRDRRIVTDTQYF

d_call: TRBD2
j_call: TRBJ2-3
v_call: TRBV3-1
cdr3_aa: CASSQGLAGNTDTQYF

d_call: TRBD1
j_call: TRBJ2-4
v_call: TRBV5-1
cdr3_aa: CASSLGSGQSGLAKNIQYF

d_call: NA
j_call: TRBJ2-1
v_call: TRBV6-6
cdr3_aa: CASRLIDNEQFF

d_call: TRBD1
j_call: TRBJ2-1
v_call: TRBV12-3/TRBV12-4
cdr3_aa: CASSLRRGQNEQFF

d_call: NA
j_call: TRBJ2-3
v_call: TRBV23-1
cdr3_aa: CASSQPRLDSTDTQYF

d_call: NA
j_call: TRBJ2-2
v_call: TRBV29-1
cdr3_aa: CSVAWGNTGELFF

d_call: TRBD2
j_call: TRBJ2-3
v_call: TRBV9
cdr3_aa: CASSPGGRITDTQYF

d_call: TRBD2
j_call: TRBJ2-2
v_call: TRBV12-3/TRBV12-4
cdr3_aa: CASTPGLAGVGELFF

d_call: NA
j_call: TRBJ2-3
v_call: TRBV9
cdr3_aa: CASSPRVPSTDTRYF

d_call: TRBD2
j_call: TRBJ2-1
v_call: TRBV24-1
cdr3_aa: CATSDTSGTYNEQFF

d_call: NA
j_call: TRBJ2-3
v_call: TRBV20-1
cdr3_aa: CSAVGTRSTDTQYF

d_call: TRBD1
j_call: TRBJ2-7
v_call: TRBV28
cdr3_aa: CASSLAGTGKSYEQYF

d_call: TRBD2
j_call: TRBJ2-1
v_call: TRBV30
cdr3_aa: CAWDTSGSYNEQFF

d_call: NA
j_call: TRBJ1-4
v_call: TRBV5-1
cdr3_aa: CASSGRDRLGEKLFF

d_call: TRBD2
j_call: TRBJ2-1
v_call: TRBV30
cdr3_aa: CAWKPSGRTYNEQFF

d_call: TRBD1
j_call: TRBJ2-6
v_call: TRBV30
cdr3_aa: CAWSGGQGETGANVLTF

d_call: TRBD2
j_call: TRBJ2-7
v_call: TRBV12-3/TRBV12-4
cdr3_aa: CATSGIADLQYF

d_call: NA
j_call: TRBJ1-1
v_call: TRBV6-1
cdr3_aa: CASRGQEAFF

d_call: NA
j_call: TRBJ2-5
v_call: TRBV20-1
cdr3_aa: CSAARETQYF

d_call: TRBD2
j_call: TRBJ2-3
v_call: TRBV28
cdr3_aa: CASSFAAGAQADTQYF

d_call: NA
j_call: TRBJ2-1
v_call: TRBV5-1
cdr3_aa: CASSLEVANQQFF

d_call: TRBD1
j_call: TRBJ2-7
v_call: TRBV29-1
cdr3_aa: CSVEDSVGDRPYEQYF

d_call: NA
j_call: TRBJ2-3
v_call: TRBV20-1
cdr3_aa: CSASSLQDTQYF

d_call: NA
j_call: TRBJ2-7
v_call: TRBV28
cdr3_aa: CASSPSLDRPPYEQYF

d_call: NA
j_call: TRBJ2-6
v_call: TRBV6-2/TRBV6-3
cdr3_aa: CASSYPGHVTSGANVLTF

d_call: NA
j_call: TRBJ2-7
v_call: TRBV7-2
cdr3_aa: CASSLDSGVYEQYF

d_call: NA
j_call: TRBJ1-4
v_call: TRBV20-1
cdr3_aa: CSAREGGLQNEKLFF

d_call: NA
j_call: TRBJ2-6
v_call: TRBV7-2
cdr3_aa: CASSLGGGSGANVLTF

d_call: NA
j_call: TRBJ2-1
v_call: TRBV6-2/TRBV6-3
cdr3_aa: CASAPVSYNEQFF

d_call: NA
j_call: TRBJ1-5
v_call: TRBV11-2
cdr3_aa: CASSLEFSNQPQHF

d_call: NA
j_call: TRBJ2-2
v_call: TRBV6-1
cdr3_aa: CASRGTGIPVPGELFF

d_call: NA
j_call: TRBJ2-3
v_call: TRBV7-3
cdr3_aa: CASSPGRHTDTQYF

d_call: TRBD2
j_call: TRBJ2-7
v_call: TRBV4-3
cdr3_aa: CASSQFTSGRSYEQYF

d_call: NA
j_call: TRBJ2-1
v_call: TRBV12-3/TRBV12-4
cdr3_aa: CASSFIGLYNEQFF

d_call: NA
j_call: TRBJ2-5
v_call: TRBV7-9
cdr3_aa: CASRRRGDSYQETQYF

d_call: NA
j_call: TRBJ1-5
v_call: TRBV12-3/TRBV12-4
cdr3_aa: CASSPFINQPQHF